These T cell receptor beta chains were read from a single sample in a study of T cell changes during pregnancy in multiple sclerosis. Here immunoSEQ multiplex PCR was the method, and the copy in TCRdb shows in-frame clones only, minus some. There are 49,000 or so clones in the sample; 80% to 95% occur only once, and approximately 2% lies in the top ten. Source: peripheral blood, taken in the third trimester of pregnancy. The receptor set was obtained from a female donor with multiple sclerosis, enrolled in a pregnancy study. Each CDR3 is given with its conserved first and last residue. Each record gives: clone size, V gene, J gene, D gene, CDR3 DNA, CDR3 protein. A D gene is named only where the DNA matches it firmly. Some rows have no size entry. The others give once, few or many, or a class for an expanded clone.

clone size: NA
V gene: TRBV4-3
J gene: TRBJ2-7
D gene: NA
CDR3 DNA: TGCGCCAGCAGCCAGGCGCTAGTAACCTACGAGCAGTACTTC
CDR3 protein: CASSQALVTYEQYF

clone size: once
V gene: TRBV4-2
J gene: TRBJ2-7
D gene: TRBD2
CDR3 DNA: TGTGCCAGCAGCCCGGGCGTGGCCAGCGGGAGCTCCTACGAGCAGTACTTC
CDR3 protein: CASSPGVASGSSYEQYF

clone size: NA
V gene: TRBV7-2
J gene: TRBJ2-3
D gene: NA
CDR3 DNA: TGTGCCAGCAGCTTAATTATCTCCTCAGATACGCAGTATTTT
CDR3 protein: CASSLIISSDTQYF

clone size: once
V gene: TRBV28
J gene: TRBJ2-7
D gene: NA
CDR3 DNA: TGTGCCAGCAGTCCCCTGACATACTCCTACGAGCAGTACTTC
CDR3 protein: CASSPLTYSYEQYF

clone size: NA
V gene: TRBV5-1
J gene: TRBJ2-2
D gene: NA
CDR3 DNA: TGCGCCAGCAGCTTAACAGGGAACACCGGGGAGCTGTTTTTT
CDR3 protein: CASSLTGNTGELFF

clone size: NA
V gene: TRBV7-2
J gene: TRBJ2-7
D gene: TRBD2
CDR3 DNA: TGTGCCAGCAGCTTAGAGGGCGGGGGTCTCTACGAGCAGTACTTC
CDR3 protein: CASSLEGGGLYEQYF

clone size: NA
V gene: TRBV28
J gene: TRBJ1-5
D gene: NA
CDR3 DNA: TGTGCCAGCAGATCCGGACAGCCCGGCAATCAGCCCCAGCATTTT
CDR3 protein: CASRSGQPGNQPQHF

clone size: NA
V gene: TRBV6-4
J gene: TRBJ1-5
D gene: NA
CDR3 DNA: TGTGCCAGCAGTCCCTCCCCAACGGGAACCTTGAGGCAGCCCCAGCATTTT
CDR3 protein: CASSPSPTGTLRQPQHF

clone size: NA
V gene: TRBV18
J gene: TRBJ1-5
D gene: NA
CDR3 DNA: TGTGCCAGCTCACCTGGGATAGGACAAAATCAGCCCCAGCATTTT
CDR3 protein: CASSPGIGQNQPQHF

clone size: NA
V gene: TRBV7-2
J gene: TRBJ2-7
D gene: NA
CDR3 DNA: TGTGCCAGCAGCTTAAAAATTGCGGTCAGGGCCGTCGAGCAGTACTTC
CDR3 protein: CASSLKIAVRAVEQYF

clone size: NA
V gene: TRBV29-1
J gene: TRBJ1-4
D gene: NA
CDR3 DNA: TGCAGCGTTGATGAGACAGGATTTAATGAAAAACTGTTTTTT
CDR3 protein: CSVDETGFNEKLFF

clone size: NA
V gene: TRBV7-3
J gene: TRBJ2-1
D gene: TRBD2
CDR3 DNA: TGTGCCAGCAGTAAGAGCGGGACGACCTACAATGAGCAGTTCTTC
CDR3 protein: CASSKSGTTYNEQFF

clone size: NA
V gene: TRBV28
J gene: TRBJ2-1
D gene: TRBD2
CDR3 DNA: TGTGCCAGCGGGAGGGATTTATCCTACAATGAGCAGTTCTTC
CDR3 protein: CASGRDLSYNEQFF

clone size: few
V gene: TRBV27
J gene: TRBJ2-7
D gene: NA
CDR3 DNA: TGTGCCAGCAGTCCCAGACAGAACTACGAGCAGTACTTC
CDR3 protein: CASSPRQNYEQYF

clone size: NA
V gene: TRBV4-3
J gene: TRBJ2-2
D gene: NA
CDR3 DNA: TGCGCCAGCAGCCAAGCGGGTAGAGGGGAGCTGTTTTTT
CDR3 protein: CASSQAGRGELFF

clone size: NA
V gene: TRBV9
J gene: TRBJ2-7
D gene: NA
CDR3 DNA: TGTGCCAGCAGCGTAGCCAGTTCTTCCTACGAGCAGTACTTC
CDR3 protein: CASSVASSSYEQYF

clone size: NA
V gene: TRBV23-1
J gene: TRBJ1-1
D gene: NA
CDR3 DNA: TGCGCCAGCAGTCTCGACAAGGATGAATGGAGGGTGAACACTGAAGCTTTCTTT
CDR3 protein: CASSLDKDEWRVNTEAFF

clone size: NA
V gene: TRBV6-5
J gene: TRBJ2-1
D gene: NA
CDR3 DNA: TGTGCCAGCAGTTACTCAAGGGGCCCCCCTTACAATGAGCAGTTCTTC
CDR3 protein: CASSYSRGPPYNEQFF

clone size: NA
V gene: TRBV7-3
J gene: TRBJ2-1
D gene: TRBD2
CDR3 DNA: TGTGCCAGCAGCTTAGGAGGGACTAGCGGTAACAATGAGCAGTTCTTC
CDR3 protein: CASSLGGTSGNNEQFF

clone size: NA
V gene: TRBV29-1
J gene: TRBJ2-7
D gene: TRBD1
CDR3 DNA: TGCAGCGTTGAGACGCCGGGACAGGGCTACGAGCAGTACTTC
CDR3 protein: CSVETPGQGYEQYF

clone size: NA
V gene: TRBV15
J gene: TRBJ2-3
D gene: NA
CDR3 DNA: TGTGCCACCAGCAGACCCAGGGGTCCCGAAGCAGATACGCAGTATTTT
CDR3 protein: CATSRPRGPEADTQYF

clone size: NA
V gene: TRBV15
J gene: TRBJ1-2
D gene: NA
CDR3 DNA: TGTGCCACCAGCAGTGGTCCGGGGGTCGGGCATGGCTACACCTTC
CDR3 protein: CATSSGPGVGHGYTF

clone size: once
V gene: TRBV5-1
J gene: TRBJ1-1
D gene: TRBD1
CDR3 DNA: TGCGCCAGCAGATCGGGACAGATAAACACTGAAGCTTTCTTT
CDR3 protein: CASRSGQINTEAFF

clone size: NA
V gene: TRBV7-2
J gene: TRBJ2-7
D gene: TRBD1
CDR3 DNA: TGTGCCAGCAGCTTAGGTCTGGGACAGGCCTACGAGCAGTACTTC
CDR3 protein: CASSLGLGQAYEQYF

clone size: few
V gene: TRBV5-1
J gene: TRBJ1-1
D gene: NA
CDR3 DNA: TGCGCCAGCAGCTTGGACACCTTCACTGAAGCTTTCTTT
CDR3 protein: CASSLDTFTEAFF

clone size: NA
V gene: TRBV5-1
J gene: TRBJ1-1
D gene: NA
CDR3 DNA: TGCGCCAGCAGCCCAGGGAGGTCCACTGAAGCTTTCTTT
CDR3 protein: CASSPGRSTEAFF

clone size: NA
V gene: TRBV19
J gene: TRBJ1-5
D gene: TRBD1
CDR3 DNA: TGTGCCAGTAGTAAAAACGGGGGACAGAGCAATCAGCCCCAGCATTTT
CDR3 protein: CASSKNGGQSNQPQHF

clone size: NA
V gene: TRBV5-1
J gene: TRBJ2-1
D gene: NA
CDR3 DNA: TGCGCCAGCAGCCCTGCTAAGAGTGAGCAGTTCTTC
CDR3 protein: CASSPAKSEQFF

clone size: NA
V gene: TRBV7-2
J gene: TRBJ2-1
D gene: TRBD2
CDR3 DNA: TGTGCCAGCTCCTCAACGGGGGGAGGTTACAATGAGCAGTTCTTC
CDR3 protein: CASSSTGGGYNEQFF

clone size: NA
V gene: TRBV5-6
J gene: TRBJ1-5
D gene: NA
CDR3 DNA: TGTGCCAGCAGCTCCCTTAATCAGCCCCAGCATTTT
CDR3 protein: CASSSLNQPQHF

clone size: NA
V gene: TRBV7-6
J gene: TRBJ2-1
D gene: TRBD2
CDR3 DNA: TGTGCCAGCACCAGCGGGGGCTCCTACAATGAGCAGTTCTTC
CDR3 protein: CASTSGGSYNEQFF

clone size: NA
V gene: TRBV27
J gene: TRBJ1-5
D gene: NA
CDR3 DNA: TGTGCCAGCAGTTTATCGACAGGCAATCAGCCCCAGCATTTT
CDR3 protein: CASSLSTGNQPQHF

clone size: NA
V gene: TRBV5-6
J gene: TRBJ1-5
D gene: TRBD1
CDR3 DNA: TGTGCCAGCAGCACCGGGACAGGGGGCAATCAGCCCCAGCATTTT
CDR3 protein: CASSTGTGGNQPQHF

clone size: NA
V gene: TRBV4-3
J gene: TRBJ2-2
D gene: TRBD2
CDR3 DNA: TGCGCCAGCAGCCAGGGGAGGGCAGCGAACACCGGGGAGCTGTTTTTT
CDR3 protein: CASSQGRAANTGELFF

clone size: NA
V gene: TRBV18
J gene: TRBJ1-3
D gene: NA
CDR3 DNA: TGTGCCAGCTCACCGGGCAAGAGCTCTGGAAACACCATATATTTT
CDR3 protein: CASSPGKSSGNTIYF

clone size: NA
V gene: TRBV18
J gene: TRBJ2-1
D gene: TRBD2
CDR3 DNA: TGTGCCAGCTCATCGGGGGGAAATGAGCAGTTCTTC
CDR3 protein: CASSSGGNEQFF

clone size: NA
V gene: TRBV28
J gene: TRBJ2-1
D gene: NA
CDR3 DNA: TGTGCCAGCGGGACTCCACCCTCCTACAATGAGCAGTTCTTC
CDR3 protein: CASGTPPSYNEQFF

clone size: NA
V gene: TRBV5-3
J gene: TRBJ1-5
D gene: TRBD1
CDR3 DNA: TGTGCCAGAAGCAGATATCTTTGTTGGACAGGGACATCTCCGGGGAGCAATCAGCCCCAGCATTTT
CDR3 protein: CARSRYLCWTGTSPGSNQPQHF

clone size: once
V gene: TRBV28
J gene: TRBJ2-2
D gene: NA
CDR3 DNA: TGTGCCAGCAGTTTTGGTCGGGGGGCGGTCACCGGGGAGCTGTTTTTT
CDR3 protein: CASSFGRGAVTGELFF

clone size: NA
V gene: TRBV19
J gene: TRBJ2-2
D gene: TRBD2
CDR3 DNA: TGTGCCAGTAGTATAGATATAGCGGGAGGTTCGAACACCGGGGAGCTGTTTTTT
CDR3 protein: CASSIDIAGGSNTGELFF